The 20 T cell receptor beta chains below all came from one sample that was sequenced in a study of blood T cell repertoires in COVID-19 (TCRdb year 2020). The protocol used for the library was the immunoSEQ multiplex PCR assay. In its TCRdb copy, this immuneACCESS table keeps in-frame sequences only and misses some clones. Where compared with another copy, unresolved V genes explain less than half of these, and the others have no known cause. The sample table records 200,000 to 250,000 clones; roughly four fifths of these occur just once. The ten largest make up around 9% of the sample. Sequencing was done on a sample of PBMCs or T cells enriched from blood (not recorded which). These receptor sequences come from a man in his forties who had recovered from COVID-19.

This clone was seen once. The chain is built from TRBV19 and TRBJ1-1; TRBD1 is a possible D gene (5 bases). Trimming shortened V by 4 bases and J by 4 bases, and 10 bases separated the two germline ends. Germline CDR1 is LNHDA and CDR2 is SQIVND (reference sequence). There are 13 residues in the CDR3. The CDR3 sequence is CASSNQGATEAFF. Here the CDR3 DNA reads TGTGCCAGTAGTAATCAGGGTGCCACTGAAGCTTTCTTT.

The chain recombines TRBV4-2 with TRBJ2-3; 9 bases align to TRBD2. The CDR3 is 16 amino acids. Germline-derived CDR1 and CDR2 are LGHNA and YNFKEQ. The V segment lost 4 bases and the J segment 3 bases; nucleotides outside the gene matches: 8. CDR3 DNA: TGTGCCAGCAGCCCCCAAGCGGGGGGTAGGACAGATACGCAGTATTTT. Its translation is CASSPQAGGRTDTQYF.

The chain joins TRBV10-3 to TRBJ1-1; 9 nucleotides line up with TRBD1. J was trimmed by 6 bases and V by 6 bases; bases with no gene match: 11. The CDR3 totals 15 residues. CDR1 and CDR2 (germline): ENHRY, SYGVKD. CDR3 protein: CAISLTTGGRAEAFF. In nucleotides, the CDR3 is TGTGCCATCAGCCTCACTACAGGGGGCCGGGCTGAAGCTTTCTTT.

This chain joins TRBV7-3 and TRBJ2-6; perhaps TRBD2 as D (5 bases). The CDR3 has 16 residues. Germline V gene sequence: CDR1 SGHTA, CDR2 FQGTGA. V dropped 3 bases and J dropped 4 bases, with 13 bases sitting between them. CDR3: CASSLGSLSGANVLTF. The CDR3 coding sequence is TGTGCCAGCAGCTTGGGGAGTTTATCCGGGGCCAACGTCCTGACTTTC.

The CDR3: CASSLAESYNEQFF. The CDR3 DNA is TGTGCCAGCAGCTTAGCCGAGTCCTACAATGAGCAGTTCTTC. This rearrangement joins TRBV7-6 to TRBJ2-1; D remains ambiguous. V was shortened by 0 bases and J by 1 base, with 4 bases between the two germline ends. The CDR3 covers 14 residues. From germline, CDR1 is SGHVS and CDR2 FNYEAQ.

This sequence joins TRBV7-2 and TRBJ2-5; TRBD2 is a possible D gene (6 bases). CDR3 size: 17 residues. Germline CDR1 is SGHTA and CDR2 is FQGNSA. V gave up 5 bases and J gave up 2 bases, with 21 bases separating them. DNA of the CDR3: TGTGCCAGCAGCATAAAGGGAACGGGAGTCGGACAAGAGACCCAGTACTTC. Translating it yields CASSIKGTGVGQETQYF.

The chain couples TRBV7-9 to TRBJ1-2, with D uncertain. There are 13 residues in the CDR3. The germline CDR1 and CDR2 sequences are SEHNR and FQNEAQ (reference sequence). The V gene lost 5 bases and the J gene lost 4 bases, with 11 bases spanning the gap. For the CDR3, the DNA is TGTGCCAGCAGCCTGGACTTCACCTATGGCTACACCTTC. It encodes CASSLDFTYGYTF.

The V and J genes are TRBV21-1 and TRBJ2-3; the listed D gene, TRBD2, was not tested against the DNA. TRBV21-1 represents a pseudogene. This CDR3 has 13 residues. The CDR3 bases are TGTGCCAATGGGGGGGGTCCCACAGATACGCAGTATTTT. It specifies CANGGGPTDTQYF.

The J gene is TRBJ2-1, the V gene TRBV30, with a possible D match to TRBD1 (6 bases). The CDR3 covers 13 residues. CDR1 and CDR2 from the germline V gene are GTSNPN and SVGIG (reference sequence). Trimming left V 5 bases short and J 10 bases short, with 18 bases between. The CDR3 sequence is CAWVADTGSEQFF. DNA for the CDR3: TGTGCCTGGGTCGCCGATACAGGGTCCGAGCAGTTCTTC.

The genes are TRBV7-9 and TRBJ2-1; TRBD1 aligns across 8 bases. The CDR3 totals 14 residues. With V trimmed by 5 bases and J by 4 bases, 4 bases remained unmatched. CDR1 and CDR2 (germline): SEHNR, FQNEAQ (reference sequence). The CDR3 nucleotides read TGTGCCAGCAGCCCTCGACAGGGGTACAATGAGCAGTTCTTC. Its translation: CASSPRQGYNEQFF.

This clone was seen only once. The chain couples TRBV5-6 to TRBJ2-2, with a tentative D call TRBD2 (5 bases). This CDR3 spans 14 amino acids. The germline CDR1 and CDR2 sequences are SGHDT and YYEEEE. The ends were cut back, 3 bases at V and 4 bases at J, with 10 bases in the middle. The CDR3 DNA reads as TGTGCCAGCAGCTCGGGGATGGGCACCGGGGAGCTGTTTTTT. Amino acid sequence: CASSSGMGTGELFF.

The rearrangement uses TRBV15 and TRBJ1-1; 8 bases align to TRBD1. Germline V gene lookup returns CDR1 LNHNV and CDR2 YYDKDF (reference sequence). The CDR3 has 14 amino acids. J was trimmed by 6 bases and V by 3 bases; bases with no gene match: 6. The CDR3 spells CATSSRDRGPEAFF. Here the CDR3 DNA reads TGTGCCACCAGCAGTAGAGACAGGGGCCCTGAAGCTTTCTTT.

This rearrangement joins TRBV29-1 to TRBJ2-1; 10 bases are a match to TRBD2. The CDR3 contains 14 residues. CDR1 and CDR2 (germline): SQVTM, ANQGSEA. After removal of 1 base from V and 8 bases from J, the junction contained 5 bases not matched to a gene. This CDR3 is CSVEGSGRADEQFF. The CDR3 DNA sequence: TGCAGCGTTGAAGGCAGCGGGAGGGCAGATGAGCAGTTCTTC.

This rearrangement joins TRBV3-1 (or the pseudogene TRBV3-2) to TRBJ1-6; D is possibly TRBD1 (6 bases). V gave up 4 bases and J gave up 1 base, with 17 bases separating them. The germline gives CDR1 LGHDT, CDR2 YNNKEL (reference sequence). The CDR3 has 18 residues. CDR3 nucleotides: TGTGCCAGCAGCCCCCGAGGCAGGGGTCGGTCCTATAATTCACCCCTCCACTTT. Protein: CASSPRGRGRSYNSPLHF.

The rearrangement uses TRBV3-1 (or the pseudogene TRBV3-2) and TRBJ1-4; D is perhaps TRBD1 (6 bases). Trimming stripped 0 bases from V and 6 bases from J, with 11 bases between. Germline V lookup: CDR1 LGHDT, CDR2 YNNKEL (reference sequence). This CDR3 spans 15 amino acids. The CDR3 DNA sequence: TGTGCCAGCAGCCAAGATGGGGGGGCATATGAAAAACTGTTTTTT. As protein: CASSQDGGAYEKLFF.

This clone was seen just once. The rearrangement links TRBV27 to TRBJ1-2, with D maybe TRBD1 (6 bases). Trimming removed 6 bases at V and 5 bases at J, with 19 bases between. Germline lookup yields CDR1 MNHEY and CDR2 SMNVEV (reference sequence). There are 15 residues in the CDR3. The CDR3 DNA follows: TGTGCCAGCAGCCCAGAGCTAGGGGACAATTATGGCTACACCTTC. Translation: CASSPELGDNYGYTF.

The CDR3 is CASSPRPAGLAPDRSQYF. In nucleotides, the CDR3 is TGTGCCAGCAGCCCGCGACCTGCGGGACTAGCGCCCGATAGGTCGCAGTACTTC. This chain joins TRBV11-2 and TRBJ2-7; 10 positions agree with TRBD2. The CDR3 extends over 18 amino acids. V was clipped by 5 bases and J by 9 bases; unmatched bases: 22. Germline values: CDR1 SGHAT, CDR2 FQNNGV.

CDR3 nucleotide sequence: TGTGCCAGCAGCCGGAAACTCGGGAGGACCTCCTACGAGCAGTACTTC. It encodes CASSRKLGRTSYEQYF. The rearrangement joins TRBV11-2 to TRBJ2-7, with 7 bases that match TRBD2. J was trimmed by 0 bases and V by 5 bases; bases with no gene match: 10. CDR3 length: 16 residues. Germline V CDR1 and CDR2: SGHAT, FQNNGV.

This sequence joins TRBV7-9 and TRBJ2-1; 8 nucleotides line up with TRBD2. Germline CDR1 and CDR2: SEHNR and FQNEAQ (reference sequence). This CDR3 is 16 amino acids long. V dropped 2 bases and J dropped 4; count of bases not matched to a gene: 7. This CDR3 reads CASSLMSGRFYNEQFF. DNA for the CDR3: TGTGCCAGCAGCTTAATGAGCGGGAGATTTTACAATGAGCAGTTCTTC.

The J gene is TRBJ1-2, the V gene TRBV10-1; TRBD1 might be the D (5 bases). Germline lookup yields CDR1 WNHNN and CDR2 SYGVQD (reference sequence). The CDR3 covers 13 residues. Trimming took 5 bases from V and 3 from J, leaving 10 bases between them. CDR3 region: CASSPQGYYGYTF. As DNA, the CDR3 is TGCGCCAGCAGTCCTCAGGGATACTATGGCTACACCTTC.